This entry describes one TCR beta chain. The data originate from a study of blood T cell repertoires in COVID-19. Source study methods: Amplification from reference gene primers served as the basis for estimated nucleated cell counts. TCRdb's copy holds only in-frame clones and misses some; the assay was immunoSEQ multiplex PCR. That table gives V, J and clone size, and the DNA gave D and trimming. The sample lists 76,000 or so clones, around nine tenths occurring once. The CDR3 spans 13 residues. Trimming stripped 0 bases from V and 7 bases from J, with 8 bases between. CDR1 is SGDLS, CDR2 YYNGEE, per germline.

Specimen: peripheral blood. This chain links TRBV9 with TRBJ1-5; D is unresolved. The TCR sequence derives from a human donor in a cohort sampled during active COVID-19. The CDR3 DNA is TGTGCCAGCAGCGTAGGGCAGAACCAGCCCCAGCATTTT. Its protein is CASSVGQNQPQHF.